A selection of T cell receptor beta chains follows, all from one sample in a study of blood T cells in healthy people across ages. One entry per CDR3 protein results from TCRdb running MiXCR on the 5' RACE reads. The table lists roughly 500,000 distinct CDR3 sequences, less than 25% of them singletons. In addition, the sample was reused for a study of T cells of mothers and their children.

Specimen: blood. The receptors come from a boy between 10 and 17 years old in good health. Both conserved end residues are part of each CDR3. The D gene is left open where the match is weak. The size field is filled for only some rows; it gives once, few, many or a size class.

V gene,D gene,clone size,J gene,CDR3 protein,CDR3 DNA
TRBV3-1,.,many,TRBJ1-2,CASSQTVRDGGLWGYTF,TGTGCCAGCAGCCAGACGGTCCGGGACGGAGGACTATGGGGATACACCTTC
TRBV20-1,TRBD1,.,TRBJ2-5,CSARQGANQETQYF,TGCAGTGCAAGACAGGGGGCTAACCAAGAGACCCAGTACTTC
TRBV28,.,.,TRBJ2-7,CASSSLLTEQYF,TGTGCCAGCAGTTCCCTCTTAACCGAGCAGTACTTC
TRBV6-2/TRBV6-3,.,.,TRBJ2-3,CASRDTLSTDTQYF,TGTGCCAGCAGGGACACCCTTAGCACAGATACGCAGTATTTT
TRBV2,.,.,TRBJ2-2,CASSDQNRVGELFF,TGTGCCAGCAGTGATCAGAACCGCGTCGGGGAGCTGTTTTTT
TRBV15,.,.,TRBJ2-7,CATSRGVDGIYEQYF,TGTGCCACCAGCAGAGGGGTGGACGGTATCTACGAGCAGTACTTC
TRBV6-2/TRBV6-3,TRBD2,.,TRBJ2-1,CASSYSFAGGPAKDNEQFF,TGTGCCAGCAGTTACAGCTTCGCGGGAGGGCCTGCCAAGGACAATGAGCAGTTCTTC
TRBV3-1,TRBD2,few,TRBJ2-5,CASSQAMGLAGGAQETQYF,TGTGCCAGCAGCCAAGCAATGGGACTAGCGGGTGGGGCTCAAGAGACCCAGTACTTC
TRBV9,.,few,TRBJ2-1,CASSVQGRSSYNEQFF,TGTGCCAGCAGCGTACAGGGTCGGAGCTCCTACAATGAGCAGTTCTTC
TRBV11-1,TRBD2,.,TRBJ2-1,CASSSWTSLLGGNEQFF,TGTGCCAGCAGCTCCTGGACTAGCCTCCTAGGGGGAAATGAGCAGTTCTTC
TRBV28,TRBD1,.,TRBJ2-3,CASSPTGIGTDTQYF,TGTGCCAGCAGCCCGACAGGGATCGGCACAGATACGCAGTATTTT
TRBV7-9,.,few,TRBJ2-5,CASSRGTSNQETQYF,TGTGCCAGCAGCCGGGGGACATCGAACCAAGAGACCCAGTACTTC
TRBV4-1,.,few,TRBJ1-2,CASSQLPGNLANYGYTF,TGCGCCAGCAGCCAACTTCCAGGGAACTTAGCTAACTATGGCTACACCTTC
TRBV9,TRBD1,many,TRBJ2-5,CASSVGGGSETQYF,TGTGCCAGCAGCGTAGGAGGGGGCTCGGAGACCCAGTACTTC
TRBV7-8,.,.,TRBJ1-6,CASSPRKGDNSPLHF,TGTGCCAGCAGCCCCCGGAAGGGGGATAATTCACCCCTCCACTTT
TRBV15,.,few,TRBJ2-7,CATSTEGLSYEQYF,TGTGCCACCAGCACTGAGGGGCTCTCCTACGAGCAGTACTTC
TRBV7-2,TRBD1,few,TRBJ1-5,CASSFGQGGGQPQHF,TGTGCCAGCAGCTTTGGGCAGGGGGGAGGGCAGCCCCAGCATTTT
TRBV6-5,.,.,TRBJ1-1,CASSYDPIRLQDRNTEAFF,TGTGCCAGCAGTTACGACCCAATTCGCCTTCAAGACAGGAACACTGAAGCTTTCTTT
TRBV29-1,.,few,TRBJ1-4,CSVDPDGDNEKLFF,TGCAGCGTTGACCCGGACGGGGATAATGAAAAACTGTTTTTT
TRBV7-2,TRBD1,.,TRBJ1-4,CAGRSAGGPEKLFF,TGTGCCGGCAGGTCGGCAGGGGGCCCTGAAAAACTGTTTTTT
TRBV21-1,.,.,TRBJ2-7,CASSKVDSGGPSYEQYF,TGTGCCAGCAGCAAAGTGGATAGCGGGGGGCCCTCCTACGAGCAGTACTTC
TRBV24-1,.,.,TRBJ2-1,CATSDLLSMEQFF,TGTGCCACCAGTGATTTGCTCAGCATGGAGCAGTTCTTC
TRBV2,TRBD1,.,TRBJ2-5,CASSRDRGEETQYF,TGTGCCAGCAGTAGGGACAGGGGAGAGGAGACCCAGTACTTC
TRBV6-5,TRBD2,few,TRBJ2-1,CASSSTSGRREQFF,TGTGCCAGCAGTTCCACTAGCGGGAGGCGCGAGCAGTTCTTC
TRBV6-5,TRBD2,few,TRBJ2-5,CASSYGGSGQETQYF,TGTGCCAGCAGTTACGGCGGGAGCGGGCAAGAGACCCAGTACTTC
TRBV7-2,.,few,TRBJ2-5,CASSWQGSIGAETQCF,TGTGCCAGCAGCTGGCAGGGCTCGATTGGGGCAGAGACCCAGTGCTTC
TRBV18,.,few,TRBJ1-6,CASSPPSYNSPLHF,TGTGCCAGCTCACCACCAAGCTATAATTCACCCCTCCACTTT
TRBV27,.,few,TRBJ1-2,CACSLLSGVGGYGYTF,TGTGCCTGCAGTCTTCTTTCAGGGGTCGGGGGCTATGGCTACACCTTC
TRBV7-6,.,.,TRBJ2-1,CASSPFPTDGEQFF,TGTGCCAGCAGCCCCTTTCCCACGGACGGTGAGCAGTTCTTC
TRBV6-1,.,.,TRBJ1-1,CASTGQETQMNTEAFF,TGTGCCAGCACTGGCCAGGAAACCCAGATGAACACTGAAGCTTTCTTT
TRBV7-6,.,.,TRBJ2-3,CASSLIGDRDTQYF,TGTGCCAGCAGCTTAATCGGGGATCGGGATACGCAGTATTTT
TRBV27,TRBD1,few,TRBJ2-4,CASSETGGGKSIQYF,TGTGCCAGCAGTGAGACAGGGGGAGGCAAAAGCATTCAGTACTTC
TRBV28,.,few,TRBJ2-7,CASSLPGTLSYEQYF,TGTGCCAGCAGTTTACCGGGTACCCTATCCTACGAGCAGTACTTC
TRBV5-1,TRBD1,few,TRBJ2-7,CASSLVRGTGGDEQYF,TGCGCCAGCAGCTTGGTGAGAGGGACAGGGGGCGACGAGCAGTACTTC
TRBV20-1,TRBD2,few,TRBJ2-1,CSARGLALASDNEQFF,TGCAGTGCTAGAGGACTAGCTTTAGCCTCAGACAATGAGCAGTTCTTC
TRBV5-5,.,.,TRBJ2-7,CASSFPPDEQYF,TGTGCCAGCAGCTTCCCCCCCGACGAGCAGTACTTC
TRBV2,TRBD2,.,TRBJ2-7,CASSESPSGLYYEQYF,TGTGCCAGCAGTGAATCCCCTAGCGGGCTGTATTACGAGCAGTACTTC
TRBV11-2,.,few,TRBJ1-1,CACSLASIVSTEAFF,TGTGCCTGCAGCTTAGCCTCCATAGTGAGCACTGAAGCTTTCTTT
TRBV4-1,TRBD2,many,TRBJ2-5,CASSRRLAGGETQYF,TGCGCCAGCAGCCGCAGACTAGCGGGAGGAGAGACCCAGTACTTC
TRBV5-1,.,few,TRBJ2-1,CASSLAIRYEQFF,TGCGCCAGCAGCTTGGCTATAAGGTATGAGCAGTTCTTC
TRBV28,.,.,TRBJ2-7,CASSSQQGRRGAHEQYF,TGTGCCAGCAGTTCACAACAGGGTCGGAGGGGGGCTCACGAGCAGTACTTC
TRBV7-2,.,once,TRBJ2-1,CASSLKRVEQFF,TGTGCCAGCAGCTTAAAGCGGGTAGAGCAGTTCTTC
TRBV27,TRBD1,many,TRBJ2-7,CASSPGTAYEQYF,TGTGCCAGCAGCCCCGGGACAGCCTACGAGCAGTACTTC
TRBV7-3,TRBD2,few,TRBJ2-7,CASSPGPSGYEQYF,TGTGCCAGCAGCCCCGGCCCTAGCGGATACGAGCAGTACTTC
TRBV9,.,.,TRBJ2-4,CAGSVGGARKNIQYF,TGTGCCGGCAGCGTAGGAGGGGCCCGAAAGAACATTCAGTACTTC
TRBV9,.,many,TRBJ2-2,CASSARGRDTGELFF,TGTGCCAGCAGCGCCCGGGGACGGGACACCGGGGAGCTGTTTTTT
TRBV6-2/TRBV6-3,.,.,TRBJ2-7,CASSYRGPGSEQYF,TGTGCCAGCAGTTACCGAGGCCCGGGGTCCGAGCAGTACTTC
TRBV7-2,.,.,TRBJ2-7,CASSLGTLTYEQYF,TGTGCCAGCAGCTTGGGGACATTGACCTACGAGCAGTACTTC
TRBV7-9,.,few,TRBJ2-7,CASSPDVPTDEQYF,TGTGCCAGCAGCCCCGACGTACCTACGGACGAGCAGTACTTC
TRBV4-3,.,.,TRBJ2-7,CASSLWAERNEQYF,TGCGCCAGCAGCCTGTGGGCCGAACGGAACGAGCAGTACTTC